A selection of T cell receptor beta chains follows, all from one sample in a study of blood T cells in healthy people across ages. Each CDR3 protein gets one entry after TCRdb re-called the 5' RACE reads with MiXCR. Of around 1,600,000 distinct CDR3 sequences listed, roughly 43% are singletons. Specimen: blood. Every receptor here comes from a woman younger than 35 in good health. The CDR3 runs from the conserved cysteine through the conserved F or W.

v_gene: TRBV6-2/TRBV6-3; j_gene: TRBJ2-1; len: 17; CDR3aa: CASSFIQAGDTYNEQFF
v_gene: TRBV20-1; j_gene: TRBJ2-5; len: 13; CDR3aa: CSARDARRETQYF
v_gene: TRBV29-1; j_gene: TRBJ1-1; len: 14; CDR3aa: CSVEWRGRDTEAFF
v_gene: TRBV6-2/TRBV6-3; j_gene: TRBJ2-1; len: 17; CDR3aa: CASSTTTSGKGYNEQFF
v_gene: TRBV20-1; j_gene: TRBJ2-7; len: 16; CDR3aa: CSASPGLVGPPYEQYF
v_gene: TRBV5-1; j_gene: TRBJ2-3; len: 14; CDR3aa: CASSLYQGKDREYF
v_gene: TRBV12-5; j_gene: TRBJ1-5; len: 15; CDR3aa: CASGLVQGMDQPQHF
v_gene: TRBV25-1; j_gene: TRBJ2-3; len: 18; CDR3aa: CASSESLGQGSSTDTQYF
v_gene: TRBV20-1; j_gene: TRBJ2-3; len: 11; CDR3aa: CSAPNRDTQYF
v_gene: TRBV7-9; j_gene: TRBJ2-7; len: 13; CDR3aa: CASSLVDRDEQYF
v_gene: TRBV20-1; j_gene: TRBJ2-7; len: 13; CDR3aa: CSARFRGLGKQYF
v_gene: TRBV7-9; j_gene: TRBJ1-1; len: 15; CDR3aa: CASSLMTVGNTEAFF
v_gene: TRBV28; j_gene: TRBJ2-5; len: 13; CDR3aa: CASWDAAPGTQYF
v_gene: TRBV12-3/TRBV12-4; j_gene: TRBJ2-1; len: 14; CDR3aa: CASRTSGGSNEQFF
v_gene: TRBV4-3; j_gene: TRBJ2-4; len: 16; CDR3aa: CASSQVLGLAKNIQYF
v_gene: TRBV3-1; j_gene: TRBJ1-2; len: 15; CDR3aa: CASSQEVDSRYGYTF
v_gene: TRBV25-1; j_gene: TRBJ2-1; len: 15; CDR3aa: CASSESSQQVNEQFF
v_gene: TRBV6-6; j_gene: TRBJ2-7; len: 16; CDR3aa: CASSYDPPRGFYEQYF
v_gene: TRBV27; j_gene: TRBJ2-4; len: 13; CDR3aa: CASSVQGYNEQYF
v_gene: TRBV9; j_gene: TRBJ2-1; len: 15; CDR3aa: CASSVIILKYNEQFF
v_gene: TRBV18; j_gene: TRBJ2-1; len: 16; CDR3aa: CASSPSSGGGYNEQFF
v_gene: TRBV20-1; j_gene: TRBJ2-7; len: 16; CDR3aa: CSARNPLTGRNNEQYF
v_gene: TRBV12-3/TRBV12-4; j_gene: TRBJ1-5; len: 12; CDR3aa: CASSSDYQPQHF
v_gene: TRBV4-3; j_gene: TRBJ2-5; len: 15; CDR3aa: CASRKDRTYQETQYF
v_gene: TRBV14; j_gene: TRBJ2-7; len: 17; CDR3aa: CASSARTSGSDLNEQYF
v_gene: TRBV9; j_gene: TRBJ1-4; len: 17; CDR3aa: CASSSAGGGVTNEKLFF
v_gene: TRBV3-1; j_gene: TRBJ1-1; len: 13; CDR3aa: CASTLLHNTEAFF
v_gene: TRBV21-1; j_gene: TRBJ1-1; len: 13; CDR3aa: CASSRRQGPEAFF